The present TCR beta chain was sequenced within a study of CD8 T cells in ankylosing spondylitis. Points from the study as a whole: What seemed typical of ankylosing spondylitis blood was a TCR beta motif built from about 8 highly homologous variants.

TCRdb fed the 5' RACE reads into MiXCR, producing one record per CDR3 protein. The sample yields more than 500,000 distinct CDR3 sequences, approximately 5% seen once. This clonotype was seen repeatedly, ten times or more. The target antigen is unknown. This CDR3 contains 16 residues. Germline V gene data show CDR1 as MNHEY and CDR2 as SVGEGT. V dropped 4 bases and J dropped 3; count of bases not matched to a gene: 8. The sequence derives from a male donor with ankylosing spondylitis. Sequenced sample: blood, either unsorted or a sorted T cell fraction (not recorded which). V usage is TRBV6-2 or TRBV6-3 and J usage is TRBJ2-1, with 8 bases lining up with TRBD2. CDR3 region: CASSSREGRLYNEQFF. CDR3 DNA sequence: TGTGCCAGCAGTTCACGGGAGGGGCGGCTCTACAATGAGCAGTTCTTC.